Listed below are T cell receptor beta chains from one sample, sequenced in a study of memory CD4+ T cells and cytomegalovirus serostatus. TCRdb's table, derived via immunoSEQ multiplex PCR, lists solely in-frame clones and lacks some. This table holds tens of thousands of clones, 70% to 80% found once. Sequenced: memory CD4+ T cells from blood. The receptors were gathered from an adult in good health and CMV-seronegative. Both conserved end residues are part of each CDR3. A D gene is named only where the DNA matches it firmly. Only some rows state a clone size, as once, few, many or a class for expanded clones.

d_gene	v_gene	j_gene	abundance	CDR3nt	CDR3aa
TRBD2	TRBV4-1	TRBJ2-7	.	TGCGCCAGCAGCCACCTGACTAGCGGGAGTTTGTACGAGCAGTACTTC	CASSHLTSGSLYEQYF
.	TRBV5-5	TRBJ1-2	.	TGTGCCAGCAGCTTGTCGGGAAACTATGGCTACACCTTC	CASSLSGNYGYTF
.	TRBV7-8	TRBJ2-1	.	TGTGCCAGCAGCTTACAGGGGCAGTACAATGAGCAGTTCTTC	CASSLQGQYNEQFF
.	TRBV6-6	TRBJ1-5	.	TGTGCCAGCAGTTACGGGCCACGTGAAGAGCCCCAGCATTTT	CASSYGPREEPQHF
TRBD2	TRBV7-9	TRBJ2-7	.	TGTGCCAGCAGCTTCCCTAGCGGGAGCTACGAGCAGTACTTC	CASSFPSGSYEQYF
.	TRBV4-2	TRBJ1-2	.	TGTGCCAGCAGCCAAGAAGGTGGTGGCTACACCTTC	CASSQEGGGYTF
TRBD1	TRBV5-1	TRBJ1-2	.	TGCGCCAGCAGCTTGGGCAGGGGGCAGCTTGGCTACACCTTC	CASSLGRGQLGYTF
TRBD2	TRBV10-2	TRBJ2-5	.	TGCGCCAGCAGTGTGATAGCGGGAGGTGAGACCCAGTACTTC	CASSVIAGGETQYF
.	TRBV7-2	TRBJ2-1	once	TGTGCCAGCAGGGACAATGATGCGGGTGAGCAGTTCTTC	CASRDNDAGEQFF
.	TRBV6-5	TRBJ1-5	.	TGTGCCAGCAGTTACTCAGATCAGCCCCAGCATTTT	CASSYSDQPQHF
TRBD2	TRBV11-3	TRBJ2-1	.	TGTGCCACACGTCCGGGACTAGCGGGCAATGAGCAGTTCTTC	CATRPGLAGNEQFF
.	TRBV7-2	TRBJ2-7	.	TGTGCCAGCAGCTTAGCGGTAGCGGAGAGCTCCTACGAGCAGTACTTC	CASSLAVAESSYEQYF
.	TRBV7-8	TRBJ1-5	.	TGTGCCAGCAGCTTAGCTGAGGGCCGTCAGCCCCAGCATTTT	CASSLAEGRQPQHF
TRBD2	TRBV7-7	TRBJ2-5	.	TGTGCCAGCAGTGGCGGGAGAAGAGAGACCCAGTACTTC	CASSGGRRETQYF
TRBD1	TRBV7-2	TRBJ2-5	.	TGTGCCAGCAGCCGGGACAGGGGAGGGCAAGAGACCCAGTACTTC	CASSRDRGGQETQYF
TRBD2	TRBV19	TRBJ2-5	few	TGTGCCAGTAGCCCGGGACTATTGTACCAAGAGACCCAGTACTTC	CASSPGLLYQETQYF
.	TRBV7-9	TRBJ1-1	few	TGTGCCAGCAGCTTGGCAAGGGAGGCCACTGAAGCTTTCTTT	CASSLAREATEAFF
.	TRBV19	TRBJ1-4	.	TGTGCCAGTAGTATTTTGGGCGGATCTGCAGCTGAAAAACTGTTTTTT	CASSILGGSAAEKLFF
.	TRBV7-2	TRBJ1-5	few	TGTGCCAGCAGCTTAGAGTTGGCGGGGGGCCAGCCCCAGCATTTT	CASSLELAGGQPQHF
.	TRBV11-2	TRBJ2-7	once	TGTGCCAGCAGCTTAGAGTCTGACAGCTCCTACGAGCAGTACTTC	CASSLESDSSYEQYF
TRBD1	TRBV30	TRBJ1-1	few	TGTGCCTGGAGGCACCAGGACAGGGATCACACTGAAGCTTTCTTT	CAWRHQDRDHTEAFF
.	TRBV27	TRBJ2-3	once	TGTGCCAGCAGTCCTGGGGACTCTTTTGCAGATACGCAGTATTTT	CASSPGDSFADTQYF
TRBD1	TRBV12-5	TRBJ1-1	once	TGTGCTAGTGGCAAGACAGGGGGCGGATGGACTGAAGCTTTCTTT	CASGKTGGGWTEAFF
TRBD2	TRBV5-1	TRBJ2-3	.	TGCGCCACGAGAGATAGCGGGAGTGCAGATACGCAGTATTTT	CATRDSGSADTQYF
.	TRBV30	TRBJ2-7	once	TGTGCCTGGAGTACAGGCGGGGTATACGAGCAGTACTTC	CAWSTGGVYEQYF
.	TRBV27	TRBJ1-1	.	TGTGCCAGCAGTTTACGAGGGGAAGCTTTCTTT	CASSLRGEAFF
.	TRBV9	TRBJ2-2	.	TGTGCCAGCAGCGTAGGACTCCTTAACACCGGGGAGCTGTTTTTT	CASSVGLLNTGELFF
.	TRBV28	TRBJ1-4	.	TGTGCCAGCTCTCTGGCTAATGAAAAACTGTTTTTT	CASSLANEKLFF
TRBD1	TRBV10-2	TRBJ2-7	.	TGCGCCAGCAGTGAGTCGATAGGGACAGGGAACGACGAGCAGTACTTC	CASSESIGTGNDEQYF
.	TRBV5-1	TRBJ1-1	.	TGCGCCAGCAGCTCCAAGGCCCTCATGAACACTGAAGCTTTCTTT	CASSSKALMNTEAFF
TRBD2	TRBV6-5	TRBJ2-1	.	TGTGCCAGCAGACCCGGACTAGCGGTACCTCAGCAGTTCTTC	CASRPGLAVPQQFF